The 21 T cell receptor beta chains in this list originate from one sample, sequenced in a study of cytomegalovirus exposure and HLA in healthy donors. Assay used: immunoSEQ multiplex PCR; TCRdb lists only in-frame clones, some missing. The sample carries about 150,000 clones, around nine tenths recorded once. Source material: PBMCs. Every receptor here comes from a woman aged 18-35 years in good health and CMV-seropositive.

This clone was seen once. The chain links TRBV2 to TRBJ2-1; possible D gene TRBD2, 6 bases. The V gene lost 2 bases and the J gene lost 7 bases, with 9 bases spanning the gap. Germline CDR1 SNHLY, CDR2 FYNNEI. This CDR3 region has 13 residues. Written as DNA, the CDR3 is TGTGCCAGCAGTGAAAGGGACTTAAATGAGCAGTTCTTC. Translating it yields CASSERDLNEQFF.

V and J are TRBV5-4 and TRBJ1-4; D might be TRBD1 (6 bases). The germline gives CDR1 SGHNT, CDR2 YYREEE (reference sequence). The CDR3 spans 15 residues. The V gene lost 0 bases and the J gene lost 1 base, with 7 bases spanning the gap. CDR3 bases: TGTGCCAGCAGCTTGGAGACAGGAACTAATGAAAAACTGTTTTTT. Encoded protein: CASSLETGTNEKLFF.

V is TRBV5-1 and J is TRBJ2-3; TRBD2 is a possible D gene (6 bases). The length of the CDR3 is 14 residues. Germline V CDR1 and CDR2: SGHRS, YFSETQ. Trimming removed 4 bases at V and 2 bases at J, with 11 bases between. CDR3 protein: CASSQWTITDTQYF. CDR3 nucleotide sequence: TGCGCCAGCAGCCAATGGACTATCACAGATACGCAGTATTTT.

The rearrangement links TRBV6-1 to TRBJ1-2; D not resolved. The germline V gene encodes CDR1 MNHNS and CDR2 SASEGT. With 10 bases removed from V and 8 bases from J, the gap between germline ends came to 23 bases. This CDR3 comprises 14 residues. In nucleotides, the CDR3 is TGTGCCACCGTGGACGGAGGCTCTACTAGGGGCTACACCTTC. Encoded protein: CATVDGGSTRGYTF.

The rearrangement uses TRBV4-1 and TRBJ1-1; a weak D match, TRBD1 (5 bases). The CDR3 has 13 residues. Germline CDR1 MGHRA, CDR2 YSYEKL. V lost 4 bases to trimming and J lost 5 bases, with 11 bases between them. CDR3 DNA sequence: TGCGCCAGCAGCCGGAGGGGAAGAACTGAAGCTTTCTTT. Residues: CASSRRGRTEAFF.

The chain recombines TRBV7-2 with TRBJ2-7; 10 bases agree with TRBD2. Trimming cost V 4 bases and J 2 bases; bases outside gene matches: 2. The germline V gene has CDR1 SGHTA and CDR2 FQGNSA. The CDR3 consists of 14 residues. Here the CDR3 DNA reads TGTGCCAGCAGCTCCGGGACTAGCGCCTACGAGCAGTACTTC. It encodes CASSSGTSAYEQYF.

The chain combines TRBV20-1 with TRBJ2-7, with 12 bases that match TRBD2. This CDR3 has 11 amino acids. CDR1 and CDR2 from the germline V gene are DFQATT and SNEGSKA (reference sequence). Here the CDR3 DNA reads TGCAGCACGACTAGCGGGAGCGAGCAGTACTTC. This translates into CSTTSGSEQYF.

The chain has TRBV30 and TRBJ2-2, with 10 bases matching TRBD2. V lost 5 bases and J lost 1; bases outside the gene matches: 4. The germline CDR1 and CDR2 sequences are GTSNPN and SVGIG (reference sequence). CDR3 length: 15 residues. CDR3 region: CAWEREGRNTGELFF. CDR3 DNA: TGTGCCTGGGAGCGGGAGGGTCGGAACACCGGGGAGCTGTTTTTT.

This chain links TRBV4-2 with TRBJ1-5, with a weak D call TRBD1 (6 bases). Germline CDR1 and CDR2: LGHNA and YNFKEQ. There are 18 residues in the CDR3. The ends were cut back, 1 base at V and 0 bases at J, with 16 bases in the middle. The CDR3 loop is CASSQALKGEYSNQPQHF. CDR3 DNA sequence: TGTGCCAGCAGCCAAGCCCTTAAGGGGGAATATAGCAATCAGCCCCAGCATTTT.

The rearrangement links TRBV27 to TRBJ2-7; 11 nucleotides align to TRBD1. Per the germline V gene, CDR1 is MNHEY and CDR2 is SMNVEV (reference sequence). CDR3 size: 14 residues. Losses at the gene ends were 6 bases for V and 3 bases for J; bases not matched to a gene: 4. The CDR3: CASSPGTGGYEQYF. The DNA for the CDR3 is TGTGCCAGCAGCCCCGGGACAGGGGGCTACGAGCAGTACTTC.

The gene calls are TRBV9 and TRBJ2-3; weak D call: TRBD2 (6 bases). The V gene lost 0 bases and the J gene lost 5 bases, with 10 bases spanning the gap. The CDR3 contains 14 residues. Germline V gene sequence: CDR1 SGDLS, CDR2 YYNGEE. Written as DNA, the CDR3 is TGTGCCAGCAGCGTAGCTGGGGAGGAAGATACGCAGTATTTT. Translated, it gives CASSVAGEEDTQYF.

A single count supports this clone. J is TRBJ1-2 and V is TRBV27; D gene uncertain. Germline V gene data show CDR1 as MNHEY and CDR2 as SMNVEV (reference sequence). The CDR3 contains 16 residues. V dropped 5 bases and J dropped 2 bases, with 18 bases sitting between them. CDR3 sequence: CASSPRGTGQNYGYTF. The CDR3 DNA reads TGTGCCAGCAGTCCCCGGGGTACCGGGCAGAACTATGGCTACACCTTC.

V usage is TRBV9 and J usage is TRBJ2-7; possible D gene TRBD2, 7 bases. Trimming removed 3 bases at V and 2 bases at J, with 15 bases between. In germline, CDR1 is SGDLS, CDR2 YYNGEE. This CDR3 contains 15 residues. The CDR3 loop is CASSEGGLFAYEQYF. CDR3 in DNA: TGTGCCAGCAGCGAGGGGGGACTATTTGCCTACGAGCAGTACTTC.

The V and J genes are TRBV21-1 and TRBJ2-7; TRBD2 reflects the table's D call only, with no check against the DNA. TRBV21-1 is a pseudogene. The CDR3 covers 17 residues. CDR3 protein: CASSKVRPRSGLNEQYF. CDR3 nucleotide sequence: TGTGCCAGCAGCAAAGTCAGGCCAAGGAGCGGGCTGAACGAGCAGTACTTC.

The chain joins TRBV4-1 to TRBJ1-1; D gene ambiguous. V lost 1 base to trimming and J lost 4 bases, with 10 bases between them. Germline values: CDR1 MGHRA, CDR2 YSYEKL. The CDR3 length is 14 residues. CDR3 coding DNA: TGCGCCAGCAGCCAAGTTGCGGGAGCCACTGAAGCTTTCTTT. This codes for CASSQVAGATEAFF.

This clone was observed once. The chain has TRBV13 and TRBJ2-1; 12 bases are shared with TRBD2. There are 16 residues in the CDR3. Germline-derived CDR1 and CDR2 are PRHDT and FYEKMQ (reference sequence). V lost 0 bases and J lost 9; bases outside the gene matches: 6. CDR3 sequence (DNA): TGTGCCAGCAGCTTAGGTGGACTAGCGGGAACTGGTGAGCAGTTCTTC. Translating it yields CASSLGGLAGTGEQFF.

The chain's CDR3 is CASSQLQGDSNQPQHF. DNA of the CDR3: TGTGCCAGCAGCCAATTACAGGGAGATAGCAATCAGCCCCAGCATTTT. This rearrangement joins TRBV14 to TRBJ1-5; D is possibly TRBD1 (6 bases). Germline CDR1 and CDR2: SGHDN and FVKESK. The length of the CDR3 is 16 residues. V lost 2 bases to trimming and J lost 0 bases, with 11 bases between them.

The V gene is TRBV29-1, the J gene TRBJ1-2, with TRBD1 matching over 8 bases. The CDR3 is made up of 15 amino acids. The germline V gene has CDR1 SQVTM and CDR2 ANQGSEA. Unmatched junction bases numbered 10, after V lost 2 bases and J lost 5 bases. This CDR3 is CSVEPGQGRGYGYTF. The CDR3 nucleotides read TGCAGCGTTGAACCCGGACAGGGCAGGGGGTATGGCTACACCTTC.

CDR3: CASSSGTGDEQYF. As DNA, the CDR3 is TGTGCCAGCAGCTCCGGGACAGGGGACGAGCAGTACTTC. J is TRBJ2-7 and V is TRBV11-2; 10 bases are shared with TRBD1. The CDR3 extends over 13 amino acids. Unmatched junction bases numbered 2, after V lost 4 bases and J lost 5 bases. Germline CDR1 is SGHAT and CDR2 is FQNNGV.

The CDR3 DNA reads as TGTGCCAGCAGTATAGGGGACATAAGCTCCTACGAGCAGTACTTC. Translating gives CASSIGDISSYEQYF. The rearrangement joins TRBV27 to TRBJ2-7; TRBD1 might be the D (6 bases). This CDR3 is built from 15 residues. The germline V gene encodes CDR1 MNHEY and CDR2 SMNVEV (reference sequence). V shed 5 bases and J shed 0 bases, with 14 bases lying between them.

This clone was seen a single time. The CDR3 protein is CASSLLRGTDNTGELFF. CDR3 DNA: TGTGCCAGCAGCCTACTACGTGGGACAGACAACACCGGGGAGCTGTTTTTT. This chain connects TRBV21-1 to TRBJ2-2; TRBD1, the D gene given by the table, was not confirmed from the DNA. TRBV21-1 is described as a pseudogene. The CDR3 contains 17 residues.